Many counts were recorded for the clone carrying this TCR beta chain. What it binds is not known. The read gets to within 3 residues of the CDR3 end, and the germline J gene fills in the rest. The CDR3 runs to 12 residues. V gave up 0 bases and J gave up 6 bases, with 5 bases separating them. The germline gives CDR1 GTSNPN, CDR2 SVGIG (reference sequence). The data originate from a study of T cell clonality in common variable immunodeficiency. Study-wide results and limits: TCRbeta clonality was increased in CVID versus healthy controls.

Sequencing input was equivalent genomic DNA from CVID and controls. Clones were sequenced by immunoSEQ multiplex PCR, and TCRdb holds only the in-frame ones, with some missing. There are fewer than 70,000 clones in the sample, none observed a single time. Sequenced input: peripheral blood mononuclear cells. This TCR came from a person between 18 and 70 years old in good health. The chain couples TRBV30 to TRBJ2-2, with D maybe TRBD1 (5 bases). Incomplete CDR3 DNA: TGTGCCTGGAGTGTAGGGGCCGGGGAG. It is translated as CAWSVGAGE. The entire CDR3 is CAWSVGAGELFF.